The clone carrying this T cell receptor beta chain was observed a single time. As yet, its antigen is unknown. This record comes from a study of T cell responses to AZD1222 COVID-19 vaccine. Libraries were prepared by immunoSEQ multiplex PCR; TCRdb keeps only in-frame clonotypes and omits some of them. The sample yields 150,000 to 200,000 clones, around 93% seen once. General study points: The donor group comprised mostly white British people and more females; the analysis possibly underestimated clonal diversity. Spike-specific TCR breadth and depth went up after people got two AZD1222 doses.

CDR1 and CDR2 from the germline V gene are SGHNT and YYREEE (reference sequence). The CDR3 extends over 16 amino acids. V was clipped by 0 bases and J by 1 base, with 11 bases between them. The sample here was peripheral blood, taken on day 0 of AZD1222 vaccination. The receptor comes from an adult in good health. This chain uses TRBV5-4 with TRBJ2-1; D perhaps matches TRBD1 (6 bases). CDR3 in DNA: TGTGCCAGCAGCTTGGCGGGCAGGGGATCCTACAATGAGCAGTTCTTC. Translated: CASSLAGRGSYNEQFF. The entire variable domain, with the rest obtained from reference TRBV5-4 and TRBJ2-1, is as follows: ETGVTQSPTHLIKTRGQQVTLRCSSQSGHNTVSWYQQALGQGPQFIFQYYREEENGRGNFPPRFSGLQFPNYSSELNVNALELDDSALYLCASSLAGRGSYNEQFFGPGTRLTVL.